Sequencing of this T cell receptor beta chain was carried out in a study of molecular identifiers for immune sequencing clone quantification. TCRdb fed the PCR reads into MiXCR, producing one record per CDR3 protein. The sample holds roughly 320,000 distinct CDR3 sequences, roughly a quarter seen once. CDR1 is WSHSY, CDR2 SAAADI, per germline. V lost 6 bases to trimming and J lost 6 bases, with 15 bases between them. The CDR3 has 13 amino acids. The chain couples TRBV10-2 to TRBJ2-7; D unresolved. The sequencing input was naive CD8+ T cells from blood, with Jurkat cell RNA spiked in. Subset given: FACS-sorted CD8+CD4-CCR7+CD45RA+ naive T cells. The receptor's source is a human donor in good health. Some libraries in this study had Jurkat cell RNA spiked in. The CDR3 loop is CASSPRAWAEQYF. The CDR3 region has the DNA TGCGCCAGCAGCCCCCGGGCCTGGGCCGAGCAGTACTTC.